This T cell receptor (beta chain) was recorded in a study of CD8+ T cells in alopecia areata. Study background: Recipients were roughly 6-11-week-old female C3H/HeJ mice grafted with skin from roughly 6-13-month-old C3H/HeJ donors with spontaneous alopecia.

This clone was detected ten times or more. Gene names and germline match the mouse. The CDR3 end falls 4 residues outside the read, so it is completed with the germline J gene. TCR sequencing used cDNA made by reverse transcription of extracted RNA. TCRdb's copy holds only in-frame clones and misses some; the assay was immunoSEQ multiplex PCR. Reported are 1,400 or so clones, none seen only once; the ten largest carry around 39%. The CDR3 covers 13 residues. The V and J ends lost 2 bases and 1 base respectively, with 4 bases between them. CDR1 and CDR2 (germline): LGHNA, YSYQKL. The specimen was lesional skin. The chain has TRBV2 and TRBJ2-3; D gene uncertain. This clonotype was obtained from a C3H/HeJ mouse with alopecia areata. The mouse strain carries the MHC haplotype H2-k. CDR3 residues: CASSQTGAETLYF. The sequenced CDR3 bases are TGTGCCAGCAGCCAAACAGGTGCAGAA.